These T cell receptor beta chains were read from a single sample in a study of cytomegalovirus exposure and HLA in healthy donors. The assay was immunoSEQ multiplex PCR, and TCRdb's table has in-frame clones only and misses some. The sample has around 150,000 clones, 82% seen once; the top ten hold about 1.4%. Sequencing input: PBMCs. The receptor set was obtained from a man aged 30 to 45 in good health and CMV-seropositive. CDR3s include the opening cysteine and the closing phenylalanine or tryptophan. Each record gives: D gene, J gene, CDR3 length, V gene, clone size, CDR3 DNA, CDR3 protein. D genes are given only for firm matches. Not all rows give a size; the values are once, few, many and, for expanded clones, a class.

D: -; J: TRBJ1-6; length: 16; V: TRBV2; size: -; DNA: TGTGCCAGCAGAGCTTCCGGGGGTCCGGGGAATTCACCCCTCCACTTT; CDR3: CASRASGGPGNSPLHF
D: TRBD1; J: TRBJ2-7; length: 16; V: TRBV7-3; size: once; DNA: TGTGCCAGCAGCCCAACCGGGACAGGGGCCGACTACGAGCAGTACTTC; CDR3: CASSPTGTGADYEQYF
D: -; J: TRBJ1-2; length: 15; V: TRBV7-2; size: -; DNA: TGTGCCAGCACCAAAGGCGGGATTAATAACTATGGCTACACCTTC; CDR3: CASTKGGINNYGYTF
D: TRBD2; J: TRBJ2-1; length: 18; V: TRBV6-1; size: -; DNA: TGTGCCAGCAGTGAGGGAGTTTTAGCGGGGAGCTCCTACAATGAGCAGTTCTTC; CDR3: CASSEGVLAGSSYNEQFF
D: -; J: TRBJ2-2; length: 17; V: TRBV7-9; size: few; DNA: TGTGCCAGCAGCTTAGCTCCGGGACAAACGAACACCGGGGAGCTGTTTTTT; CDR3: CASSLAPGQTNTGELFF
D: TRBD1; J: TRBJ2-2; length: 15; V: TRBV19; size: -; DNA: TGTGCCAGTAAGGTGACAGGGGATGGCACCGGGGAGCTGTTTTTT; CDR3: CASKVTGDGTGELFF
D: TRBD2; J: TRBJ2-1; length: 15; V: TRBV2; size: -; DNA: TGTGCCAGCAGGGGAACTAGCGGGGGGGCATCAGAGCAGTTCTTC; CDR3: CASRGTSGGASEQFF
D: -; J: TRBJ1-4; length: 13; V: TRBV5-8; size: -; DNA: TGTGCCAGCAGCTTGGGGGAGGGCGAAAAACTGTTTTTT; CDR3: CASSLGEGEKLFF
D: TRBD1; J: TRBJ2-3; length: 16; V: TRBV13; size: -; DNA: TGTGCCAGCAGCCCCCCCGGGACAGGGGGCCGGGATACGCAGTATTTT; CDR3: CASSPPGTGGRDTQYF
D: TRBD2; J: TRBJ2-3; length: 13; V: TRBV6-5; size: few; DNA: TGTGCCAGCACGGCTAGCGGGATGGATACGCAGTATTTT; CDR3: CASTASGMDTQYF
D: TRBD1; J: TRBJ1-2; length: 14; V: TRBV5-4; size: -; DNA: TGTGCCAGCAGCTTGGGGGACAGGGACTATGGCTACACCTTC; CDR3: CASSLGDRDYGYTF
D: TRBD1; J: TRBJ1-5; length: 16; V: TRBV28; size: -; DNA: TGTGCCAGCAGTTTGCTTAGGTTACAGGGGAATCAGCCCCAGCATTTT; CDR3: CASSLLRLQGNQPQHF
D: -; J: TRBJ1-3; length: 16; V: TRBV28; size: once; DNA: TGTGCCAGCATCACTCCGACGGCGGGGGCTGGAAACACCATATATTTT; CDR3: CASITPTAGAGNTIYF
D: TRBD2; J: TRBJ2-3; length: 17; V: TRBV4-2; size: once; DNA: TGTGCCAGCAGCCAAGGTTCATCGGGAGGGAGGACAGATACGCAGTATTTT; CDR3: CASSQGSSGGRTDTQYF
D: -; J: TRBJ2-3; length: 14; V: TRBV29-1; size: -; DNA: TGCAGCGTTGACGGGGGAAAGGGGACAGATACGCAGTATTTT; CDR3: CSVDGGKGTDTQYF
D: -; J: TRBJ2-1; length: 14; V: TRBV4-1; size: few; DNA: TGCGCCAGCAGCCTATATCAGTCCTTCAGTGAGCAGTTCTTC; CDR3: CASSLYQSFSEQFF
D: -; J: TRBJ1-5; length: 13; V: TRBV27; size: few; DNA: TGTGCCAGCAGTTCCTCTCTTCATCAGCCCCAGCATTTT; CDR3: CASSSSLHQPQHF
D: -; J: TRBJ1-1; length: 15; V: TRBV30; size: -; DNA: TGTGCCTGGAACCTCGGGGGGGGATGGAGCACTGAAGCTTTCTTT; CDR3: CAWNLGGGWSTEAFF
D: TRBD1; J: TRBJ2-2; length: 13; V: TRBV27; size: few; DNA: TGTGCCAGCAGGAAGGGGGCGCCCGGGGAGCTGTTTTTT; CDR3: CASRKGAPGELFF
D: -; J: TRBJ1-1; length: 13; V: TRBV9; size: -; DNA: TGTGCCAGCAGCACTCGATTGAACACTGAAGCTTTCTTT; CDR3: CASSTRLNTEAFF
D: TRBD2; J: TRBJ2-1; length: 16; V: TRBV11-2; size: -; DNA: TGTGCCAGCAGCTTAGTAGCGGGGTACTCCTACAATGAGCAGTTCTTC; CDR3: CASSLVAGYSYNEQFF
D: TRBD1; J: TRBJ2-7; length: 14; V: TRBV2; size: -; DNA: TGTGCCAGCACAGGGGGCCTTAGCTCCTACGAGCAGTACTTC; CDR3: CASTGGLSSYEQYF
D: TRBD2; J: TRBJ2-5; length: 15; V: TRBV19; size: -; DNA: TGTGCCAGTAGTATGATAGCGGGAGGTTGGGAGACCCAGTACTTC; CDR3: CASSMIAGGWETQYF
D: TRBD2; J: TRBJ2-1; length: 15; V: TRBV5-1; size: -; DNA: TGCGCCAGCAGCTCGGGACTAGCGGAAATAAATGAGCAGTTCTTC; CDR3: CASSSGLAEINEQFF
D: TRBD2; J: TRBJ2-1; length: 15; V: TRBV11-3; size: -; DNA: TGTGCCAGCAGCTTAGGACTAGCGGGAGGTAGGGAGCAGTTCTTC; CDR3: CASSLGLAGGREQFF
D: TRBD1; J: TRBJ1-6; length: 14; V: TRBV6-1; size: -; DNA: TGTGCCAGCAGCGTACAGGGGTATAATTCACCCCTCCACTTT; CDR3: CASSVQGYNSPLHF
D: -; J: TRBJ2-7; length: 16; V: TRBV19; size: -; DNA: TGTGCCAGTAGTATAGGGGAGGGGGACCGCTCCTACGAGCAGTACTTC; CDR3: CASSIGEGDRSYEQYF
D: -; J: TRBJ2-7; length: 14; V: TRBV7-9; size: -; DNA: TGTGCCAGCAGCTCAACAGGGATCTCCTACGAGCAGTACTTC; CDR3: CASSSTGISYEQYF
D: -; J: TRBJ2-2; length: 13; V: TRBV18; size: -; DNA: TGTGCCAGCTCACCACCGGACCGCCAGGGGCTGTTTTTT; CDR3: CASSPPDRQGLFF
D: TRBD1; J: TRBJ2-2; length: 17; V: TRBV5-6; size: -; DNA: TGTGCCAGCAGCCACCCGGACAGGGGTGGAGAGGGCGGGGAGCTGTTTTTT; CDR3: CASSHPDRGGEGGELFF
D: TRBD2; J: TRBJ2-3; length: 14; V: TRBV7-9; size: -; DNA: TGTGCCAGCAGCCCCCGGACTAGCAGGGATACGCAGTATTTT; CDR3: CASSPRTSRDTQYF
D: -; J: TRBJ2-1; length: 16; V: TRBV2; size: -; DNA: TGTGCCAGCAGTGATCGGGACACAGGAATTATCAATGAGCAGTTCTTC; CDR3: CASSDRDTGIINEQFF
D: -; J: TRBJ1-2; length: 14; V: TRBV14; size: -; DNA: TGTGCCAGCAGCCAGTTCGGGAGGAATTATGGCTACACCTTC; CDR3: CASSQFGRNYGYTF